This T cell receptor (beta chain) came from a study of blood T cell repertoires in COVID-19. Looking at the study overall: PBMCs, B-cell-depleted T cells, or T cells were the source of the cDNA or gDNA that made up the material.

The authors' processing: Quantification of nucleated cells was approximated via reference gene primer amplification. Profiled with immunoSEQ multiplex PCR; TCRdb holds only in-frame clones, not every one. The DNA was the basis for D and trimming; V, J and clone size are from that table. The data show fewer than 250,000 clones, more than 75% seen once. Individuals aged about 18 to 90 years were recruited from 24 US areas. The sequence came from a woman in her forties or fifties with acute COVID-19. The specimen sequenced was PBMCs or T cells enriched from blood (not recorded which).

The CDR3, as DNA: TGTGCCAGCAGTTACTCTAGCACTGAAGCTTTCTTT. Protein: CASSYSSTEAFF. The chain is built from TRBV6-5 and TRBJ1-1; the D is unclear. V gave up 0 bases and J gave up 4 bases, with 3 bases separating them. The CDR3 runs 12 residues. The germline V gene encodes CDR1 MNHEY and CDR2 SVGAGI.